Below, 28 T cell receptor beta chains from the same sample are listed, as sequenced in a study of shared clonotypes between healthy human individuals (dated by TCRdb to the early 2020s). The library was produced with the immunoSEQ multiplex PCR assay. TCRdb retrieved this table from immuneACCESS and kept in-frame rearrangements only. Not all clones are present; in checked studies, unresolved V genes account for under half, and no reason is known for the remainder. The sample table records 750,000 to 1,000,000 clones; about 92% of these occur just once. The top ten hold around 24% of the sample. For the CD8 naive samples, CD45RO-negative cells were positively selected for CCR7, yielding a CD45RA+CCR7+ population from which TemRA cells were excluded. Sequenced input: naive CD8+ T cells sorted from blood. This specimen's cell subset or site label, interpreted: CD45RA+CCR7+. Receptors were obtained from a man aged 25-45 years in good health.

The chain uses TRBV2 and TRBJ2-1, with D perhaps TRBD1 (5 bases). The CDR3 contains 10 residues. Germline V gene lookup returns CDR1 SNHLY and CDR2 FYNNEI. V was shortened by 10 bases and J by 12 bases, with 13 bases between the two germline ends. The CDR3 DNA reads TGTGCCACGACACTAAGGGGGCAGTTCTTC. It specifies CATTLRGQFF.

Regarding this clone: Other DNA sequences in this specimen translate into the identical CDR3. The chain recombines TRBV28 with TRBJ2-7; D perhaps matches TRBD2 (6 bases). The V end lost 3 bases, the J end lost 0 bases, and 9 bases lay between the germline ends. This CDR3 has 14 residues. The germline gives CDR1 MDHEN, CDR2 SYDVKM. The DNA for the CDR3 is TGTGCCAGCAGTTTGGCGGGAACCTCCTACGAGCAGTACTTC. This codes for CASSLAGTSYEQYF.

V and J are TRBV5-5 and TRBJ2-3; D gene unclear. Germline-derived CDR1 and CDR2 are SGHKS and YYEKEE (reference sequence). This CDR3 is built from 11 residues. V was clipped by 0 bases and J by 8 bases, with 4 bases between them. CDR3 loop: CASSLGSTQYF. The CDR3 DNA reads as TGTGCCAGCAGCTTGGGTTCTACGCAGTATTTT.

This chain connects TRBV9 to TRBJ2-7; the D gene could be TRBD1 or TRBD2 (6 bases each). This CDR3 is 15 amino acids long. V gave up 0 bases and J gave up 4 bases, with 14 bases separating them. Germline lookup yields CDR1 SGDLS and CDR2 YYNGEE. The CDR3 coding sequence is TGTGCCAGCAGCGTAGAAGGAGGGCAGGGGTACGAGCAGTACTTC. This gives the protein CASSVEGGQGYEQYF. The whole variable domain, remainder taken from reference TRBV9 and TRBJ2-7, is DSGVTQTPKHLITATGQRVTLRCSPRSGDLSVYWYQQSLDQGLQFLIQYYNGEERAKGNILERFSAQQFPDLHSELNLSSLELGDSALYFCASSVEGGQGYEQYFGPGTRLTVT.

In this sample, this clone turned up once. This chain links TRBV29-1 with TRBJ1-1; D call uncertain. CDR1 and CDR2 (germline): SQVTM, ANQGSEA. V was trimmed by 7 bases and J by 0 bases, leaving 12 bases between them. CDR3 length: 13 residues. Here the CDR3 reads CSALGNMNTEAFF. The DNA for the CDR3 is TGCAGCGCTCTAGGGAATATGAACACTGAAGCTTTCTTT.

V usage is TRBV7-2 and J usage is TRBJ1-1; D call uncertain. The ends were cut back, 1 base at V and 7 bases at J, with 13 bases in the middle. Germline V gene data show CDR1 as SGHTA and CDR2 as FQGNSA. The length of the CDR3 is 14 residues. The CDR3, as DNA: TGTGCCAGCAGCTTAGGTTCAACCTATCTTGAAGCTTTCTTT. Protein: CASSLGSTYLEAFF.

The chain carries TRBV11-1 and TRBJ1-3, with no clear D. The germline V and J ends were trimmed by 5 bases and 2 bases, with 16 bases remaining between them. The CDR3 is 16 residues long. Germline CDR1 and CDR2: SGHAT and FQDESV (reference sequence). CDR3 amino acids: CASSPASRRTGNTIYF. CDR3 coding DNA: TGTGCCAGCAGCCCCGCCTCACGGAGAACTGGAAACACCATATATTTT.

This clone was observed a few times. The chain employs TRBV27 and TRBJ2-1, with D perhaps given as TRBD1 or TRBD2 (5 bases each). The CDR3 consists of 15 residues. The germline gives CDR1 MNHEY, CDR2 SMNVEV (reference sequence). V was trimmed by 4 bases and J by 5 bases, leaving 15 bases between them. Here the CDR3 DNA reads TGTGCCAGCAGTTGGGCCCCGGGGCCTAACAATGAGCAGTTCTTC. Its protein is CASSWAPGPNNEQFF.

The V call is TRBV18, the J call TRBJ2-5, with TRBD2 matching 7 bases. CDR1 is KGHSH and CDR2 is LQKENI in the germline V gene. The CDR3 has 16 amino acids. J lost 5 bases, V lost 6 bases, and 15 bases had no gene match. The DNA for the CDR3 is TGTGCCAGCTCGCGCGCTAGCGGAGATGTCCCCGAGACCCAGTACTTC. Its translation is CASSRASGDVPETQYF. The entire variable domain, with the rest obtained from reference TRBV18 and TRBJ2-5, is as follows: NAGVMQNPRHLVRRRGQEARLRCSPMKGHSHVYWYRQLPEEGLKFMVYLQKENIIDESGMPKERFSAEFPKEGPSILRIQQVVRGDSAAYFCASSRASGDVPETQYFGPGTRLLVL.

The chain has TRBV6-1 and TRBJ2-7; the D gene is possibly TRBD2 (5 bases). Germline loops: CDR1 MNHNS, CDR2 SASEGT. The ends were cut back, 1 base at V and 3 bases at J, with 16 bases in the middle. The CDR3 consists of 16 residues. CDR3 residues: CASSEEWGEMSYEQYF. The CDR3, as DNA: TGTGCCAGCAGTGAAGAATGGGGAGAGATGAGCTACGAGCAGTACTTC.

The chain recombines TRBV28 with TRBJ2-2; D call uncertain. Between the trimmed V and J ends, which lost 2 bases and 3 bases, there was a span of 4 bases. The germline V gene encodes CDR1 MDHEN and CDR2 SYDVKM. The CDR3 is made up of 13 amino acids. Here the CDR3 DNA reads TGTGCCAGCAGTTTAGCATACACCGGGGAGCTGTTTTTT. This encodes CASSLAYTGELFF.

The genes are TRBV7-6 and TRBJ2-3, with 8 bases identical to TRBD1. The CDR3 is 17 amino acids. Germline V gives CDR1 SGHVS, CDR2 FNYEAQ. V was clipped by 5 bases and J by 4 bases; unmatched bases: 14. This chain's CDR3 is CASSRNPGTGGPDTQYF. CDR3 coding DNA: TGTGCCAGCAGCCGGAACCCCGGGACAGGAGGCCCAGATACGCAGTATTTT.

The V gene is TRBV5-1, the J gene TRBJ1-1; D is unclear. The V end was cut by 0 bases, the J end by 6 bases, with 15 bases between. The CDR3 has 15 residues. Germline V CDR1 and CDR2: SGHRS, YFSETQ. The CDR3 nucleotides are TGCGCCAGCAGCTTGGTAGCAGACGGTAGGGCTGAAGCTTTCTTT. It codes for CASSLVADGRAEAFF.

The chain joins TRBV28 to TRBJ1-2, with a weak D call TRBD1 (5 bases). CDR3 size: 11 residues. The V gene's germline CDR1 is MDHEN and CDR2 SYDVKM. Trimming removed 6 bases from V and 8 bases from J, with 10 bases in between. The CDR3 protein is CASSRVEGYTF. In nucleotides, the CDR3 is TGTGCCAGCAGCAGGGTGGAAGGCTACACCTTC.

This rearrangement joins TRBV2 to TRBJ2-1; D not resolved. Germline CDR1 and CDR2: SNHLY and FYNNEI. Trimming took 6 bases from V and 2 from J, leaving 17 bases between them. The length of the CDR3 is 16 residues. The CDR3 DNA follows: TGTGCCAGCAGAGATGCCCCTAGTGGGGCCTACAATGAGCAGTTCTTC. This translates into CASRDAPSGAYNEQFF.

The chain combines TRBV18 with TRBJ2-5; D is possibly TRBD2 (6 bases). The germline CDR1 and CDR2 sequences are KGHSH and LQKENI. The CDR3 is made up of 14 amino acids. V lost 3 bases, J lost 2 bases, and 10 bases lay in between. The CDR3 is CASSPRLEQETQYF. In DNA, the CDR3 is TGTGCCAGCTCACCCCGACTAGAACAAGAGACCCAGTACTTC.

The chain uses TRBV9 and TRBJ2-3, with D perhaps being TRBD1 or TRBD2 (5 bases each). Trimming took off 4 bases at V and 3 bases at J, with 12 bases between the two ends. The germline CDR1 and CDR2 sequences are SGDLS and YYNGEE. The CDR3 covers 14 residues. The CDR3 sequence is CASSPPEGTDTQYF. The CDR3 DNA is TGTGCCAGCAGCCCCCCTGAGGGGACAGATACGCAGTATTTT.

V usage is TRBV7-8 and J usage is TRBJ2-1; tentative D call: TRBD1 (5 bases). V was pared by 2 bases and J by 3 bases, with 17 bases between. The CDR3 sequence is 17 residues long. Per germline, CDR1 SGHVS and CDR2 FQNEAQ. CDR3 in amino acids: CASSLSGAGRYYNEQFF. CDR3 DNA sequence: TGTGCCAGCAGCTTAAGTGGGGCAGGTCGATACTACAATGAGCAGTTCTTC. Complete variable domain (other parts from reference TRBV7-8 and TRBJ2-1): GAGVSQSPRYKVAKRGQDVALRCDPISGHVSLFWYQQALGQGPEFLTYFQNEAQLDKSGLPSDRFFAERPEGSVSTLKIQRTQQEDSAVYLCASSLSGAGRYYNEQFFGPGTRLTVL.

The CDR3: CASSFGGRGDGQPQHF. CDR3 coding DNA: TGTGCCAGCAGCTTCGGTGGCAGAGGGGATGGTCAGCCCCAGCATTTT. This chain uses TRBV7-9 with TRBJ1-5, with a possible D match to TRBD1 (5 bases). This CDR3 spans 16 amino acids. V lost 3 bases to trimming and J lost 6 bases, with 18 bases between them. Germline CDR1 and CDR2: SEHNR and FQNEAQ (reference sequence).

This chain joins TRBV6-5 and TRBJ2-7, with D possibly TRBD2 on 6 matching bases. CDR1 and CDR2 (germline): MNHEY, SVGAGI. The CDR3 loop spans 14 amino acids. V lost 7 bases, J lost 2 bases, and 15 bases lay in between. Written as DNA, the CDR3 is TGTGCCAGCACAGTTGACGGGAGCCCCTACGAGCAGTACTTC. It is translated as CASTVDGSPYEQYF.

This chain links TRBV19 with TRBJ2-3; 7 bases match TRBD1. The length of the CDR3 is 16 residues. After removal of 5 bases from V and 0 bases from J, the junction contained 8 bases not matched to a gene. CDR1 and CDR2 from the germline V gene are LNHDA and SQIVND (reference sequence). CDR3 protein: CASSEGTELSTDTQYF. CDR3 bases: TGTGCCAGTAGTGAAGGGACAGAGCTGAGCACAGATACGCAGTATTTT.

The chain joins TRBV13 to TRBJ2-7; D is tentatively TRBD1 or TRBD2 (7 bases each). This CDR3 comprises 16 residues. The V end lost 5 bases, the J end lost 3 bases, and 20 bases lay between the germline ends. Germline V gives CDR1 PRHDT, CDR2 FYEKMQ (reference sequence). This CDR3 is CASSPEGAGANYEQYF. In DNA, the CDR3 is TGTGCCAGCAGCCCCGAGGGGGCGGGAGCCAACTACGAGCAGTACTTC.

The chain recombines TRBV30 with TRBJ2-7, with D possibly TRBD2 on 5 matching bases. The V end was cut by 2 bases, the J end by 3 bases, with 14 bases between. Looked up from germline, CDR1 is GTSNPN and CDR2 is SVGIG (reference sequence). The CDR3 loop spans 14 amino acids. The CDR3 DNA reads as TGTGCCTGGAGTTTGCCTAGCTTTCTCTACGAGCAGTACTTC. Amino acid sequence: CAWSLPSFLYEQYF. The whole variable domain, remainder taken from reference TRBV30 and TRBJ2-7, is SQTIHQWPATLVQPVGSPLSLECTVEGTSNPNLYWYRQAAGRGLQLLFYSVGIGQISSEVPQNLSASRPQDRQFILSSKKLLLSDSGFYLCAWSLPSFLYEQYFGPGTRLTVT.

The chain employs TRBV25-1 and TRBJ1-2; the match to TRBD1 covers 8 bases. This CDR3 contains 15 residues. V gave up 4 bases and J gave up 4 bases; unmatched junction bases: 8. CDR1 is MGHDK, CDR2 SYGVNS, per germline. CDR3 coding DNA: TGTGCCAGCAGTGCCCCTGGACAGGGAGTCTATGGCTACACCTTC. It specifies CASSAPGQGVYGYTF.

This rearrangement joins TRBV4-1 to TRBJ2-7; 10 nucleotides line up with TRBD2. CDR3 length: 18 amino acids. Germline loops: CDR1 MGHRA, CDR2 YSYEKL. The J segment lost 6 bases and the V segment lost 1 base, leaving 15 bases of the junction unmatched. The CDR3 is CASSQVSSGSRLPGEQYF. CDR3 nucleotide sequence: TGCGCCAGCAGCCAAGTATCTAGCGGGAGCCGTCTCCCTGGCGAGCAGTACTTC.

About this clone: Different DNA sequences within this sample yield the same CDR3. The J gene is TRBJ2-2, the V gene TRBV4-3, with TRBD2 as a possible D gene (5 bases). CDR1 and CDR2 (germline): LGHNA, YSLEER. The V end lost 0 bases, the J end lost 4 bases, and 6 bases lay between the germline ends. This CDR3 spans 14 amino acids. The DNA for the CDR3 is TGCGCCAGCAGCCAAGATCGGGGCACCGGGGAGCTGTTTTTT. This codes for CASSQDRGTGELFF.

The V gene is TRBV27, the J gene TRBJ2-7, with a tentative D call TRBD1 (5 bases). V dropped 5 bases and J dropped 7 bases, with 15 bases sitting between them. In germline, CDR1 is MNHEY, CDR2 SMNVEV (reference sequence). The CDR3 is 13 amino acids. CDR3 loop: CASSPISPGEQYF. As DNA, the CDR3 is TGTGCCAGCAGTCCGATATCCCCAGGGGAGCAGTACTTC.

The gene calls are TRBV6-1 and TRBJ1-1; 8 bases agree with TRBD1. Germline V gene lookup returns CDR1 MNHNS and CDR2 SASEGT. The CDR3 is 15 amino acids. The V gene end was trimmed by 6 bases and the J gene end by 2 bases; junction bases not matched to a gene: 8. CDR3 DNA: TGTGCCAGCAGCGATGGACAGGGTGTAAACACTGAAGCTTTCTTT. Translation: CASSDGQGVNTEAFF.